This T cell receptor beta chain appears in the sequencing data of a study of radiotherapy plus CTLA-4 blockade in lung cancer. Study context: Disease control was present in roughly 29% of patients, and objective responses in approximately 19%. Study-wide points: Best predicting response, reportedly, were early blood T cell clone dynamics, with interferon-beta. Blood-borne expansion of tumor-derived TCR clones followed radiotherapy plus ipilimumab.

V was pared by 7 bases and J by 0 bases, with 4 bases of the junction left unmatched. CDR1 and CDR2 (germline): SNHLY, FYNNEI. This CDR3 has 14 residues. This clone was picked up one time. Its specificity is unknown. Libraries were prepared by immunoSEQ multiplex PCR; TCRdb keeps only in-frame clonotypes and omits some of them. The data hold roughly 80,000 clones, with 78% observed a single time. Focal radiation was given together with CTLA-4 blockade (ipilimumab) to patients with chemo-refractory metastatic non-small-cell lung cancer. The origin of this receptor is a human donor with non-small cell lung cancer who had a partial response to radiotherapy plus ipilimumab. Some clones in this sample may be carry-over from other donors' samples. The rearrangement joins TRBV2 to TRBJ2-3; 7 bases match TRBD2. The specimen comprised peripheral blood, sampled from a patient treated with radiotherapy plus ipilimumab. The CDR3 sequence is CASTASGSTDTQYF. The DNA of the CDR3 is TGTGCCAGCACGGCTAGCGGTAGCACAGATACGCAGTATTTT.